This record concerns one T cell receptor (beta chain) sequence. Authors' analysis steps: Reference gene primer amplification gave estimated nucleated cell counts. Profiled with immunoSEQ multiplex PCR; TCRdb holds only in-frame clones, not every one. V and J calls and clone size are those listed in that table; D and trimming were worked out from the DNA. The table includes 290,000 or so clones, around 87% detected once. This specimen belongs to a study of blood T cell repertoires in COVID-19. As for the study in general: T cells, B-cell-depleted T cells, or PBMCs provided the cDNA or gDNA that served as material.

V lost 6 bases to trimming and J lost 2 bases; unmatched junction nucleotides: 4. The CDR3 spans 15 residues. The germline V gene encodes CDR1 SGHVS and CDR2 FQNEAQ. This TCR derives from a man between 70 and 80 years old with acute or convalescent COVID-19. The V call is TRBV7-8, the J call TRBJ1-3; 10 bases map to TRBD1. Sequenced material: peripheral blood. CDR3 DNA sequence: TGTGCCAGCAGTCTCGACAGGGGGCCTGGAAACACCATATATTTT. This translates into CASSLDRGPGNTIYF. The whole variable domain, filled in from reference TRBV7-8 and TRBJ1-3, reads GAGVSQSPRYKVAKRGQDVALRCDPISGHVSLFWYQQALGQGPEFLTYFQNEAQLDKSGLPSDRFFAERPEGSVSTLKIQRTQQEDSAVYLCASSLDRGPGNTIYFGEGSWLTVV.